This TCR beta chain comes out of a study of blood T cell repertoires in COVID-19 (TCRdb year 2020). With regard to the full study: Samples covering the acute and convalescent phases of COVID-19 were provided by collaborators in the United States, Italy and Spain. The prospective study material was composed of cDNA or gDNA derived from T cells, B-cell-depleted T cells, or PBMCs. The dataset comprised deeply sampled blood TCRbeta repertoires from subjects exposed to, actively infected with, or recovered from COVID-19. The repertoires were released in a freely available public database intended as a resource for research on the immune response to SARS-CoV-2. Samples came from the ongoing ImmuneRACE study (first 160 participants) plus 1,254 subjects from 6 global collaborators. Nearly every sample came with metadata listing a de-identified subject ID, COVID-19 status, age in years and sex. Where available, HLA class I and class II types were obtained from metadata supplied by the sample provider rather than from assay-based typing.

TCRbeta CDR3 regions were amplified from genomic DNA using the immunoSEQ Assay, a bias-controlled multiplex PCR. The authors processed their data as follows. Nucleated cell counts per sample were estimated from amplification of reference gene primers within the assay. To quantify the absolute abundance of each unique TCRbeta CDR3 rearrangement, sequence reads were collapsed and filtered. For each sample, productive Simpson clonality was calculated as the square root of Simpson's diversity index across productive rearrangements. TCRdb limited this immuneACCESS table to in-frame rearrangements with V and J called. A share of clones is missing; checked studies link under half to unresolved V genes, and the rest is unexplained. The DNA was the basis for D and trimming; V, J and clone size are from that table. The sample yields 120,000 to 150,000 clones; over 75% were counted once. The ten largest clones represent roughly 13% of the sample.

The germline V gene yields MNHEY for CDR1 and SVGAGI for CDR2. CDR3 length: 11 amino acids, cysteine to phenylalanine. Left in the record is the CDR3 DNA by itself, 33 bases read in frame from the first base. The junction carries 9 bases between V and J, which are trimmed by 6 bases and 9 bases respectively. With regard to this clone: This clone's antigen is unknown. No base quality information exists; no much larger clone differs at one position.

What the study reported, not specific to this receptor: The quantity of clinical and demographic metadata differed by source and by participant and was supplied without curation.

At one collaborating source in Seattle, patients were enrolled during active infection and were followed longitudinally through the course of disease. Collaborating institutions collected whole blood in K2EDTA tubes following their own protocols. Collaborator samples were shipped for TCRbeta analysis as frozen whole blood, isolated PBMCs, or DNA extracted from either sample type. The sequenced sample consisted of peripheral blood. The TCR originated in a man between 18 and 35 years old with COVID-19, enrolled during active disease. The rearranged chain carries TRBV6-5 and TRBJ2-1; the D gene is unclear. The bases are TGTGCCAGCAGGTCAGTTTTTGAGCAGTTCTTC. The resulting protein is CASRSVFEQFF.